This T cell receptor (beta chain) was found in a study of long-term antiretroviral therapy in people with HIV. Points from the study as a whole: Records did not include ART adherence, viral resistance or therapy changes.

From each donor, at least one pre-ART PBMC sample and at least two post-ART PBMC samples were obtained. Sequencing relied on immunoSEQ assay v3.0, run at survey level. Measured with immunoSEQ multiplex PCR; TCRdb has only the in-frame clones, and not every one. The sample shows 35,000 or so clones, 70% to 90% of them seen only once. Points on this clone: Its matching antigen is unknown.

V shed 1 base and J shed 2 bases, with 15 bases lying between them. CDR1 is LGHNA and CDR2 is YSLEER in the germline V gene. This CDR3 spans 17 amino acids. Sequenced here: unsorted PBMCs, sampled 2.2 years after starting antiretroviral therapy. The TCR originated in a man between 18 and 35 years old with HIV. V gene TRBV4-3 combines with J gene TRBJ1-3; possible D gene TRBD1, 5 bases. The CDR3 region is CASSQGSGRGPGNTIYF. The CDR3 coding sequence is TGCGCCAGCAGCCAAGGGTCGGGACGGGGACCTGGAAACACCATATATTTT.